The text below deals with one TCR beta chain. This record belongs to a study of CD8 T cells in Susac syndrome. With random hexamers, reverse transcription was performed on about 0.5 to 1 ug of RNA. MiXCR was run by TCRdb on the immunoSEQ multiplex PCR reads, yielding one entry per CDR3 protein. The sample holds under 200,000 distinct CDR3 sequences, 85% to 95% seen once. Age- and sex-matched healthy donors served as the control group. Negative magnetic isolation gave CD8+ and CD4+ cells; FACS enriched CD8+ TEMRA. The receptor comes from a human donor in good health. Sample: CD4+ T cells from PBMCs.

CDR3 sequence reads: CASRPQGSNQPQHF. CDR3 coding DNA: TGTGCCAGCAGGCCACAGGGTAGCAATCAGCCCCAGCATTTT. V usage is TRBV12-3 or TRBV12-4 and J usage is TRBJ1-5; TRBD1 is a possible D gene (6 bases). Trimming left V 6 bases short and J 0 bases short, with 9 bases between. CDR3 length: 14 residues.